This entry lists 3 T cell receptor beta chains sequenced from one sample in a study of Graves' ophthalmopathy and Graves' hyperthyroidism (dated by TCRdb to 2017 to 2018). The instrument was an Illumina HiSeq 2000. For repertoire sequencing, the TCR beta CDR3 regions were amplified from RNA transcripts. The first round of RT-PCR was done with HTBI primers and the Qiagen OneStep RT-PCR kit, and was followed by a second round of multiplex PCR, then size selection and purification. In-frame beta chains were kept once TCRdb had trimmed the public reads at Q25 with fastp and called clones with MiXCR. CDR3 protein duplicates are merged, each entry listing the most common genes and DNA. Within this sample are about 160,000 distinct CDR3 sequences, with under 45% of them counted one time only. The ten biggest clones cover 8% to 9% of the sample. The material sequenced was peripheral blood. The origin of the receptors is a man in his thirties or forties with Graves' ophthalmopathy. Donor details come from another sample of the same person, matched by shared clones.

The rearrangement joins TRBV7-2 to TRBJ2-5; unclear D gene. This CDR3 spans 14 amino acids. Germline lookup yields CDR1 SGHTA and CDR2 FQGNSA. V was pared by 5 bases and J by 2 bases, with 12 bases between. Written as DNA, the CDR3 is TGTGCCAGCAGCCCCGATACGGTACAAGAGACCCAGTACTTC. Translated: CASSPDTVQETQYF.

In this sample, this clonotype turned up many times. The chain links TRBV12-3 or TRBV12-4 to TRBJ1-6, with 8 positions matching TRBD1. Trimming cost V 5 bases and J 10 bases; bases outside gene matches: 7. The CDR3 sequence is 14 residues long. CDR3 in DNA: TGTGCCAGCAGTCCACGGGACAGGATCTCACCCCTCCACTTT. Translated: CASSPRDRISPLHF.

This clonotype was seen repeatedly, ten times or more. This chain joins TRBV20-1 and TRBJ2-7; D call uncertain. Trimming removed 3 bases at V and 6 bases at J, with 12 bases between. This CDR3 is 12 amino acids long. CDR1 and CDR2 from the germline V gene are DFQATT and SNEGSKA (reference sequence). In nucleotides, the CDR3 is TGCAGTGCTAGGCCCTCCCTAGGCGAGCAGTACTTC. Encoded protein: CSARPSLGEQYF.